There are a few counts of the clone carrying this TCR beta chain. Trimming left V 0 bases short and J 6 bases short, with 3 bases between. There are 11 residues in the CDR3. The V gene's germline CDR1 is MDHEN and CDR2 SYDVKM. These data come from a study of identical twins. In TCRdb, the 5' RACE reads were re-called with MiXCR into one record per CDR3 protein. Found here are 450,000 or so distinct CDR3 sequences, roughly an eighth of them singletons; the top ten hold around 0.98%. Donors were all healthy Caucasians. The same data also went into a second study, on yellow fever vaccine responses in identical twins.

This clonotype originated in a woman aged 18-29 years in good health. The sample consisted of CD4+ T cells sorted from blood. The V call is TRBV28, the J call TRBJ2-7, with D unresolved. This chain's CDR3 is CASSLWGEQYF. For the CDR3, the DNA is TGTGCCAGCAGTTTATGGGGCGAGCAGTACTTC.